This TCR beta chain was recorded in a study of cytomegalovirus exposure and HLA in healthy donors. CDR3 length: 18 residues. Per germline, CDR1 SGHAT and CDR2 FQNNGV. The V gene end was trimmed by 4 bases and the J gene end by 1 base; junction bases not matched to a gene: 6. The PCR employed 60 Vbeta primers together with 13 Jbeta primers. Here immunoSEQ multiplex PCR was the method, and the copy in TCRdb shows in-frame clones only, minus some. The sample has 30,000 to 45,000 clones, 86% seen once. In the case of this clone: What it binds is not known.

Findings of the study overall: Beyond CMV serostatus, there was no information to go on about immune exposure. A later analysis showed TCR association rates differing by HLA locus, peaking at DRB1 and lowest at HLA-C. The listing of 150 to 200 TCR beta chains classed them as cytomegalovirus-associated.

This chain links TRBV11-2 with TRBJ2-3, with 15 bases matching TRBD2. This receptor was obtained from a woman aged 40 to 50 in good health and CMV-seropositive. Sequenced input: PBMCs. This CDR3 is CASSYRTSGGARTDTQYF. Written as DNA, the CDR3 is TGTGCCAGCAGCTACCGGACTAGCGGGGGGGCGCGCACAGATACGCAGTATTTT.